The 27 T cell receptor beta chains in this list originate from one sample, sequenced in a study of PD-L1 blockade in urothelial cancer. The method was immunoSEQ multiplex PCR; TCRdb's version includes in-frame clones alone and lacks a portion of them. The sample lists roughly 47,000 clones, 79% occurring once. Time point noted: pretreatment peripheral blood. The material was PBMCs, obtained around atezolizumab (anti-PD-L1) treatment. All receptors derive from a man aged 65 to 79 with urothelial cancer.

The CDR3 loop reads CASSLQVLGDGYTF. The CDR3 DNA is TGCGCCAGCAGCTTACAGGTCCTTGGGGATGGCTACACCTTC. The chain is built from TRBV5-1 and TRBJ1-2; a possible D gene is TRBD1 (5 bases). Germline lookup yields CDR1 SGHRS and CDR2 YFSETQ. The CDR3 sequence is 14 residues long. Trimming removed 2 bases at V and 6 bases at J, with 14 bases between.

Only a few counts were recorded for this clone. This chain joins TRBV6-5 and TRBJ1-4; D is possibly TRBD1 (6 bases). V was pared by 6 bases and J by 5 bases, with 10 bases between. The CDR3 sequence is 13 residues long. Germline lookup yields CDR1 MNHEY and CDR2 SVGAGI. CDR3 protein: CASSPTGNEKLFF. In nucleotides, the CDR3 is TGTGCCAGCAGCCCAACAGGGAATGAAAAACTGTTTTTT.

The chain combines TRBV5-6 with TRBJ2-2, with TRBD2 identical over 7 bases. Trimming removed 0 bases from V and 3 bases from J; junction bases left unmatched: 5. CDR1 SGHDT and CDR2 YYEEEE come from the germline V gene. CDR3 length: 16 amino acids. CDR3 region: CASSLGPGRDTGELFF. CDR3 DNA: TGTGCCAGCAGCTTGGGTCCAGGGAGGGACACCGGGGAGCTGTTTTTT.

The chain is built from TRBV6-5 and TRBJ2-3, with 8 positions matching TRBD1. The CDR3 is 14 amino acids. CDR1 and CDR2 (germline): MNHEY, SVGAGI. J was trimmed by 5 bases and V by 6 bases; bases with no gene match: 7. CDR3 sequence reads: CASRTGVGGDTQYF. In DNA, the CDR3 is TGTGCCAGCAGGACAGGGGTGGGGGGAGATACGCAGTATTTT.

The CDR3 nucleotides are TGTGCCAGCAGCTTCGACATCTACAATGAGCAGTTCTTC. Encoded protein: CASSFDIYNEQFF. The chain has TRBV7-6 and TRBJ2-1; D ambiguous. V shed 3 bases and J shed 3 bases, with 6 bases lying between them. This CDR3 region has 13 residues. The germline gives CDR1 SGHVS, CDR2 FNYEAQ.

This clone was seen a few times. The chain links TRBV19 to TRBJ1-4, with D uncertain. Looked up from germline, CDR1 is LNHDA and CDR2 is SQIVND (reference sequence). The V gene lost 7 bases and the J gene lost 8 bases, with 11 bases spanning the gap. There are 12 residues in the CDR3. CDR3 DNA: TGTGCCAGTAACGGGGAGAAGGAAAAACTGTTTTTT. Translating it yields CASNGEKEKLFF.

This clone was detected once. The chain recombines TRBV28 with TRBJ2-3, with 7 bases matching TRBD2. Germline V gene lookup returns CDR1 MDHEN and CDR2 SYDVKM. The CDR3 spans 15 residues. The V segment lost 6 bases and the J segment 8 bases; nucleotides outside the gene matches: 14. The CDR3 DNA sequence: TGTGCCAGCAGCCCGGGAGGCCCCCCCCGGGTTACGCAGTATTTT. It specifies CASSPGGPPRVTQYF. Drawing the rest from reference TRBV28 and TRBJ2-3, the complete variable domain is DVKVTQSSRYLVKRTGEKVFLECVQDMDHENMFWYRQDPGLGLRLIYFSYDVKMKEKGDIPEGYSVSREKKERFSLILESASTNQTSMYLCASSPGGPPRVTQYFGPGTRLTVL.

The V and J genes are TRBV18 and TRBJ2-7, with 8 bases lining up with TRBD1. The CDR3 runs to 16 residues. Germline-derived CDR1 and CDR2 are KGHSH and LQKENI. V trimming: 2 bases; J trimming: 3 bases; junction bases outside the gene matches: 9. The CDR3 sequence is CASSPNARQGIYEQYF. CDR3 sequence (DNA): TGTGCCAGCTCACCAAACGCTAGACAGGGGATCTACGAGCAGTACTTC.

The gene calls are TRBV9 and TRBJ2-7; D is perhaps TRBD1 (6 bases). Trimming took 0 bases from V and 2 from J, leaving 9 bases between them. Per germline, CDR1 SGDLS and CDR2 YYNGEE. The CDR3 length is 14 residues. CDR3 sequence (DNA): TGTGCCAGCAGCGTAGATCCAGGGGCCTACGAGCAGTACTTC. As protein: CASSVDPGAYEQYF.

CDR3 bases: TGCGCCAGCAGCTTGGAGTGGAGTACCTACAATGAGCAGTTCTTC. Protein sequence: CASSLEWSTYNEQFF. The gene calls are TRBV5-1 and TRBJ2-1; unclear D gene. Trimming cost V 0 bases and J 2 bases, with 9 bases left between them. CDR3 length: 15 residues. Germline CDR1 reads SGHRS; CDR2 reads YFSETQ.

The V and J genes are TRBV4-2 and TRBJ2-7; D is unresolved. Trimming left V 0 bases short and J 6 bases short, with 12 bases between. There are 14 residues in the CDR3. Germline CDR1 reads LGHNA; CDR2 reads YNFKEQ. CDR3 sequence (DNA): TGTGCCAGCAGCCAAGAGAGGATCGTGAGCGAGCAGTACTTC. Translated: CASSQERIVSEQYF.

The chain links TRBV6-1 to TRBJ1-5; TRBD1 agrees at 9 bases. The CDR3 totals 15 residues. Germline lookup yields CDR1 MNHNS and CDR2 SASEGT. The V segment lost 3 bases and the J segment 1 base; nucleotides outside the gene matches: 1. This chain's CDR3 is CASSDGQGSNQPQHF. CDR3 bases: TGTGCCAGCAGTGACGGACAGGGGAGCAATCAGCCCCAGCATTTT.

The chain joins TRBV11-2 to TRBJ2-7; a possible D gene is TRBD2 (5 bases). The CDR3 is made up of 11 amino acids. Trimming stripped 5 bases from V and 3 bases from J, with 5 bases between. Per germline, CDR1 SGHAT and CDR2 FQNNGV. This CDR3 is CASSGSYEQYF. The CDR3 DNA reads as TGTGCCAGCAGCGGGAGCTACGAGCAGTACTTC.

J is TRBJ2-5 and V is TRBV15, with 11 nucleotides matching TRBD1. CDR1 LNHNV and CDR2 YYDKDF come from the germline V gene (reference sequence). V was clipped by 3 bases and J by 2 bases; unmatched bases: 5. The CDR3 has 16 residues. CDR3 residues: CATSRGDRGVQETQYF. DNA of the CDR3: TGTGCCACCAGCAGGGGGGACAGGGGGGTTCAAGAGACCCAGTACTTC.

The chain is built from TRBV6-5 and TRBJ1-2; D gene uncertain. CDR3 size: 13 residues. Germline V gives CDR1 MNHEY, CDR2 SVGAGI. The V and J ends lost 5 bases and 0 bases respectively, with 7 bases between them. CDR3 residues: CASSQTTNYGYTF. DNA of the CDR3: TGTGCCAGCAGTCAAACAACTAACTATGGCTACACCTTC.

CDR3 residues: CASSSDRDEAFF. CDR3 in DNA: TGCGCCAGCAGTTCGGACAGGGATGAAGCTTTCTTT. The V and J genes are TRBV5-1 and TRBJ1-1, with 8 bases fitting TRBD1. In germline, CDR1 is SGHRS, CDR2 YFSETQ. Germline trimming cut 5 bases from V and 7 bases from J; bases unmatched to any gene: 4. CDR3 size: 12 residues.

The chain recombines TRBV2 with TRBJ1-5, with 7 bases lining up with TRBD1. CDR3 size: 14 residues. The germline V gene encodes CDR1 SNHLY and CDR2 FYNNEI. The V gene end was trimmed by 6 bases and the J gene end by 5 bases; junction bases not matched to a gene: 7. This CDR3 reads CASRESTGDQPQHF. The CDR3 DNA is TGTGCCAGCAGGGAATCCACAGGGGATCAGCCCCAGCATTTT.

There are a few counts of this clone. This chain connects TRBV5-4 to TRBJ2-7; 7 bases match TRBD1. In germline, CDR1 is SGHNT, CDR2 YYREEE (reference sequence). V lost 5 bases and J lost 6; bases outside the gene matches: 20. The CDR3 contains 17 residues. The CDR3 spells CASSSRNRGSKGPEQYF. CDR3 in DNA: TGTGCCAGCAGTTCACGCAACAGGGGCTCAAAGGGTCCCGAGCAGTACTTC.

This sequence joins TRBV7-3 and TRBJ2-1; weak D call: TRBD1 (6 bases). The CDR3 runs to 15 residues. Germline assignment: CDR1 SGHTA and CDR2 FQGTGA. Trimming shortened V by 0 bases and J by 3 bases, and 9 bases separated the two germline ends. CDR3 loop: CASSLTWTVYNEQFF. The CDR3 DNA is TGTGCCAGCAGCTTAACCTGGACAGTCTACAATGAGCAGTTCTTC.

CDR3 region: CASSIRGQNTEAFF. The CDR3 DNA sequence: TGTGCCAGCAGTATCCGAGGGCAAAACACTGAAGCTTTCTTT. The chain links TRBV27 to TRBJ1-1, with no clear D. The CDR3 extends over 14 amino acids. Germline V CDR1 and CDR2: MNHEY, SMNVEV (reference sequence). V lost 5 bases to trimming and J lost 2 bases, with 12 bases between them.

Comment on this clone: Other DNA sequences within the sample encode an identical CDR3. CDR3 residues: CAWGTGGYEQYF. CDR3 DNA: TGTGCCTGGGGGACAGGGGGTTACGAGCAGTACTTC. The V call is TRBV30, the J call TRBJ2-7; TRBD1 matches 11 bases. This CDR3 is 12 amino acids long. Looked up from germline, CDR1 is GTSNPN and CDR2 is SVGIG (reference sequence). V shed 5 bases and J 4 bases; nucleotides not matched to a gene: 1. The full variable domain, with the rest looked up from reference TRBV30 and TRBJ2-7, is SQTIHQWPATLVQPVGSPLSLECTVEGTSNPNLYWYRQAAGRGLQLLFYSVGIGQISSEVPQNLSASRPQDRQFILSSKKLLLSDSGFYLCAWGTGGYEQYFGPGTRLTVT.

This chain uses TRBV19 with TRBJ2-1, with 12 bases fitting TRBD2. The J segment lost 8 bases and the V segment lost 9 bases, leaving 8 bases of the junction unmatched. This CDR3 contains 14 residues. Per germline, CDR1 LNHDA and CDR2 SQIVND (reference sequence). The chain's CDR3 is CASTGLAGPYEQFF. The CDR3 DNA is TGTGCCAGCACAGGACTAGCGGGACCATATGAGCAGTTCTTC.

J is TRBJ2-7 and V is TRBV19; 8 bases align to TRBD1. The CDR3 totals 18 residues. The V segment lost 6 bases and the J segment 0 bases; nucleotides outside the gene matches: 16. Germline loops: CDR1 LNHDA, CDR2 SQIVND (reference sequence). CDR3 sequence (DNA): TGTGCCAGTAGCCCCCTGCAAGGGACAGGCGATTTCTCCTACGAGCAGTACTTC. Its protein product is CASSPLQGTGDFSYEQYF.

This chain connects TRBV2 to TRBJ1-1, with a tentative D call TRBD1 (6 bases). Germline CDR1 reads SNHLY; CDR2 reads FYNNEI. V lost 6 bases, J lost 6 bases, and 8 bases lay in between. The CDR3 loop spans 11 amino acids. Here the CDR3 reads CASRGTSEAFF. The CDR3 nucleotides read TGTGCCAGCAGAGGGACATCTGAAGCTTTCTTT.

This sequence joins TRBV10-2 and TRBJ1-3, with TRBD1 matching over 7 bases. After removal of 3 bases from V and 0 bases from J, the junction contained 2 bases not matched to a gene. CDR1 and CDR2 from the germline V gene are WSHSY and SAAADI. This CDR3 comprises 15 residues. This CDR3 reads CASSDGTDSGNTIYF. CDR3 nucleotide sequence: TGCGCCAGCAGTGACGGGACAGACTCTGGAAACACCATATATTTT.

The chain's CDR3 is CASSPGLAGANEQYF. CDR3 DNA sequence: TGTGCCAGCAGCCCCGGACTAGCGGGAGCTAACGAGCAGTACTTC. The V call is TRBV11-3, the J call TRBJ2-7, with 13 bases fitting TRBD2. V shed 5 bases, J shed 5 bases, and the junction held 6 bases outside the gene matches. Germline CDR1 and CDR2: SGHNT and YENEEA. The CDR3 sequence is 15 residues long.

At least ten counts were recorded for this clone. The chain carries TRBV4-1 and TRBJ1-1; weak D call: TRBD1 (5 bases). Germline V lookup: CDR1 MGHRA, CDR2 YSYEKL. Trimming shortened V by 6 bases and J by 0 bases, and 11 bases separated the two germline ends. The CDR3 covers 14 residues. CDR3 DNA: TGCGCCAGCAGAGGGGTTACCATGAACACTGAAGCTTTCTTT. Its protein product is CASRGVTMNTEAFF.